This T cell receptor (beta chain) was sequenced for a study of blood T cell repertoires in COVID-19. Turning to the study itself: The United States, Italy and Spain supplied acute and convalescent COVID-19 samples. PBMCs, B-cell-depleted T cells, or T cells provided the cDNA or gDNA that made up the material.

In the original workflow: Nucleated cell number was recorded as an estimate derived from reference gene primer amplification. Libraries were prepared by immunoSEQ multiplex PCR; TCRdb keeps only in-frame clonotypes and omits some of them. V, J and clone size are taken as reported in that table, and D and trimming were inferred from the DNA itself. The profile shows 200,000 to 300,000 clones, about 80% of them singletons. Per the germline V gene, CDR1 is SQVTM and CDR2 is ANQGSEA. The CDR3 runs to 12 residues. The J segment lost 4 bases and the V segment lost 4 bases, leaving 1 base of the junction unmatched. This clone occurred once.

The TCR was taken from a human donor in a cohort sampled during active COVID-19. The specimen was peripheral blood. The chain uses TRBV29-1 and TRBJ1-5, with TRBD1 matching 7 bases. This CDR3 reads CSVGQGNQPQHF. CDR3 bases: TGCAGCGTTGGACAGGGTAATCAGCCCCAGCATTTT.